This T cell receptor (beta chain) was documented in a study of T-cell reconstitution after alpha-beta-depleted transplantation in children. The ends were cut back, 5 bases at V and 8 bases at J, with 10 bases in the middle. CDR3 size: 12 residues. Preparing the TCRbeta library involved the use of unique molecular identifiers. MiXCR, run by TCRdb on the PCR reads, gives a single entry per CDR3 protein. The sample holds 150,000 to 250,000 distinct CDR3 sequences; about 15% are singletons and the top ten take over 10%. In this sample, this clonotype turned up many times. The source was PBMCs from the stem cell graft donor, collected from the stem cell graft. The TCR was taken from a human donor who donated a stem cell graft to a child with acute lymphoblastic leukemia. This rearrangement joins TRBV12-3 or TRBV12-4 to TRBJ2-1; D gene unclear. CDR3 sequence reads: CASSPGLDEQFF. Here the CDR3 DNA reads TGTGCCAGCAGTCCCGGGTTGGATGAGCAGTTCTTC.